Following are 8 T cell receptor beta chains from one sample sequenced in a study of blood T cell repertoires in COVID-19. Only in-frame clones appear in the TCRdb table, and some are missing; sequencing was by immunoSEQ multiplex PCR. The sample carries a few hundred thousand clones, 85% to 90% recorded once. Sequenced sample: peripheral blood. All receptors come from a woman in her thirties or forties who had recovered from COVID-19.

This clone was observed once. The rearrangement links TRBV5-4 to TRBJ1-1, with 7 positions matching TRBD1. This CDR3 has 13 amino acids. V gave up 3 bases and J gave up 7 bases; unmatched junction bases: 6. Germline CDR1 is SGHNT and CDR2 is YYREEE (reference sequence). CDR3 DNA: TGTGCCAGCAGCTCCCTGGACAGGAATGAAGCTTTCTTT. It encodes CASSSLDRNEAFF.

The chain has TRBV7-2 and TRBJ1-5, with D possibly TRBD1 on 5 matching bases. Deletions cut 5 bases from V and 1 base from J, with 9 bases between. This CDR3 spans 14 amino acids. Germline CDR1 is SGHTA and CDR2 is FQGNSA. The CDR3 coding sequence is TGTGCCAGCAGCGACCGGGGGAGCAATCAGCCCCAGCATTTT. Its protein is CASSDRGSNQPQHF.

The chain joins TRBV5-4 to TRBJ2-5, with D maybe TRBD2 (6 bases). The CDR3 loop spans 14 amino acids. The germline V and J ends were trimmed by 4 bases and 6 bases, with 16 bases remaining between them. CDR1 SGHNT and CDR2 YYREEE come from the germline V gene (reference sequence). CDR3 bases: TGTGCCAGCAGCATTGGGGGGACGGCGCAGACCCAGTACTTC. Its protein product is CASSIGGTAQTQYF. The entire variable domain, with the rest obtained from reference TRBV5-4 and TRBJ2-5, is as follows: ETGVTQSPTHLIKTRGQQVTLRCSSQSGHNTVSWYQQALGQGPQFIFQYYREEENGRGNFPPRFSGLQFPNYSSELNVNALELDDSALYLCASSIGGTAQTQYFGPGTRLLVL.

The genes are TRBV18 and TRBJ2-1; 14 positions match TRBD2. Unmatched junction bases numbered 6, after V lost 4 bases and J lost 10 bases. Germline CDR1 reads KGHSH; CDR2 reads LQKENI. The CDR3 has 15 amino acids. CDR3 loop: CASSRTSGGPREQFF. The CDR3 DNA follows: TGTGCCAGCTCACGGACTAGCGGGGGGCCTCGGGAGCAGTTCTTC.

The rearrangement joins TRBV6-5 to TRBJ2-7, with 9 bases identical to TRBD1. The CDR3 sequence is 15 residues long. V shed 0 bases and J 4 bases; nucleotides not matched to a gene: 4. CDR1 and CDR2 from the germline V gene are MNHEY and SVGAGI. The CDR3 is CASSYSVGQGYEQYF. The DNA of the CDR3 is TGTGCCAGCAGTTACTCGGTGGGACAGGGTTACGAGCAGTACTTC.

The rearrangement links TRBV27 to TRBJ2-7; 8 positions match TRBD1. The CDR3 sequence is 15 residues long. J gave up 7 bases and V 6 bases, and 14 bases lay outside the gene matches. CDR1 and CDR2 from the germline V gene are MNHEY and SMNVEV (reference sequence). The CDR3 region has the DNA TGTGCCAGCAGGGACAGGGCCGGACCCAGTATAGAGCAGTACTTC. The encoded protein is CASRDRAGPSIEQYF.

The chain uses TRBV11-1 and TRBJ2-3; a weak D match, TRBD2 (6 bases). Germline V gene lookup returns CDR1 SGHAT and CDR2 FQDESV (reference sequence). This CDR3 is built from 15 residues. V dropped 2 bases and J dropped 2 bases, with 11 bases sitting between them. The CDR3 DNA reads TGTGCCAGCAGCTTATCAGCGGGCCCCACAGATACGCAGTATTTT. Translating gives CASSLSAGPTDTQYF.

J is TRBJ1-2 and V is TRBV9; TRBD1 might be the D (6 bases). This CDR3 comprises 15 residues. V was cut by 4 bases and J by 8 bases, with 21 bases left in between. Germline CDR1 and CDR2: SGDLS and YYNGEE. CDR3 nucleotide sequence: TGTGCCAGCAGCCCCATGCAGGGGTCCCTGGGAGGCTACACCTTC. This sequence encodes CASSPMQGSLGGYTF.